The clone carrying this TCR beta chain has more than one count but fewer than ten. The antigen remains unidentified. Other DNA variants within this sample encode the same CDR3. The sample belongs to a study of cytomegalovirus exposure and HLA in healthy donors. Study-wide results and limits: Reports indicated that the classifier achieved high specificity and sensitivity in diagnosing cytomegalovirus status. The authors listed some 150 TCR beta chains as cytomegalovirus-associated. Subsequent analysis of the 95 to 150 validation repertoires found a tendency for first-cohort TCR clusters to co-occur.

The germline CDR1 and CDR2 sequences are SGDLS and YYNGEE. The junction had 3 bases not matched to a gene; V was cut back by 1 base and J by 3 bases. The CDR3 spans 14 residues. The protocol was immunoSEQ multiplex PCR, while the TCRdb copy is restricted to in-frame clones and leaves out a portion. The sample records about 120,000 clones, approximately 88% being singletons. This receptor was identified in a woman between 18 and 29 years old in good health and CMV-seronegative. The J gene is TRBJ2-7, the V gene TRBV9, with 8 bases identical to TRBD2. The sequenced sample consisted of PBMCs. The CDR3: CASSVTSGSYEQYF. The CDR3 DNA reads TGTGCCAGCAGCGTAACGAGCGGGAGCTACGAGCAGTACTTC.